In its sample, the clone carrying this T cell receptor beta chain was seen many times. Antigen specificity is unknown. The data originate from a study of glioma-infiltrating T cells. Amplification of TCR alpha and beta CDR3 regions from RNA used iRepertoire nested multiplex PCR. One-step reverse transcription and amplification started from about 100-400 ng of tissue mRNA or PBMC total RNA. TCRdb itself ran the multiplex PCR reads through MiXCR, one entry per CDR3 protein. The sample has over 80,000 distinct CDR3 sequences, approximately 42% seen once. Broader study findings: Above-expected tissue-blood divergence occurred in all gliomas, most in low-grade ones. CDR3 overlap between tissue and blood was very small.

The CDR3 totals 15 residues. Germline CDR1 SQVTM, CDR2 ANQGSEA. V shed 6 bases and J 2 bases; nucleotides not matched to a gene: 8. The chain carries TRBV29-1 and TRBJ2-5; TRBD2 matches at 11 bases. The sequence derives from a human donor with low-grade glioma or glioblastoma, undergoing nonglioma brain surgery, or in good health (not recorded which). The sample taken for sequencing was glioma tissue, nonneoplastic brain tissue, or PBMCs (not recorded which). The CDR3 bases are TGCAGCGTCCCAACTAGCGGGGGAACACAAGAGACCCAGTACTTC. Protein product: CSVPTSGGTQETQYF.